These 26 T cell receptor beta chains originate from one sample sequenced in a study of T-cell reconstitution after alpha-beta-depleted transplantation in children. Unique molecular identifiers were incorporated into the prepared TCRbeta library. Using its own MiXCR run on the PCR reads, TCRdb lists one record per CDR3 protein. The sample records 500,000 to 650,000 distinct CDR3 sequences, about an eighth being singletons. The input for sequencing was PBMCs, mostly from graft donor cells, taken 180 days after TCRalphabeta/CD19-depleted stem cell transplant. The receptors shown here come from a female patient between 2 and 15 years old who had a stem cell transplant for aplastic anemia, so the T cells may come from the graft donor.

This clonotype was recorded a few times. This rearrangement joins TRBV3-1 to TRBJ2-3, with a tentative D call TRBD2 (5 bases). The ends were cut back, 0 bases at V and 2 bases at J, with 12 bases in the middle. This CDR3 is built from 16 residues. Germline CDR1 LGHDT, CDR2 YNNKEL (reference sequence). The DNA of the CDR3 is TGTGCCAGCAGCCAAGATTATGACTACCCCACAGATACGCAGTATTTT. This codes for CASSQDYDYPTDTQYF.

The chain carries TRBV20-1 and TRBJ1-2; a possible D gene is TRBD1 (5 bases). CDR3 length equals 12 residues. Trimming removed 3 bases from V and 8 bases from J, with 13 bases in between. The germline gives CDR1 DFQATT, CDR2 SNEGSKA (reference sequence). DNA of the CDR3: TGCAGTGCTAGGGGACGAACCCCCGGCTACACCTTC. Residues: CSARGRTPGYTF.

A few counts support this clonotype. The chain is built from TRBV4-1 and TRBJ2-7, with TRBD2 identical over 8 bases. The length of the CDR3 is 16 residues. CDR1 MGHRA and CDR2 YSYEKL come from the germline V gene. V trimming: 1 base; J trimming: 6 bases; junction bases outside the gene matches: 11. CDR3 nucleotide sequence: TGCGCCAGCAGCCAAGCGGGGGAAGCGGGAGCAGGCGAGCAGTACTTC. Its protein product is CASSQAGEAGAGEQYF.

V usage is TRBV28 and J usage is TRBJ2-7; D perhaps matches TRBD2 (7 bases). The CDR3 sequence is 13 residues long. V lost 3 bases to trimming and J lost 3 bases, with 9 bases between them. The germline CDR1 and CDR2 sequences are MDHEN and SYDVKM. The CDR3 is CASSFGGLYEQYV. The CDR3, as DNA: TGTGCCAGCAGTTTCGGGGGGCTCTACGAGCAGTACGTC.

The chain has TRBV20-1 and TRBJ1-2; D not resolved. The germline V gene encodes CDR1 DFQATT and CDR2 SNEGSKA (reference sequence). CDR3 length: 13 amino acids. The CDR3 DNA follows: TGCAGGGCCGAGGGCCCCCGGAACTATGGCTACACCTTC. It codes for CRAEGPRNYGYTF.

This clonotype was observed many times. The chain is built from TRBV12-3 or TRBV12-4 and TRBJ2-3; D is uncertain. The CDR3 has 13 residues. With 3 bases removed from V and 4 bases from J, the gap between germline ends came to 8 bases. DNA for the CDR3: TGTGCCAGCAGTTTCGGCACTGCAGATACGCAGTATTTT. Translating it yields CASSFGTADTQYF.

This clonotype was seen a few times. V is TRBV29-1 and J is TRBJ2-6, with 7 bases that match TRBD2. This CDR3 has 14 amino acids. Germline values: CDR1 SQVTM, CDR2 ANQGSEA. V dropped 4 bases and J dropped 2; count of bases not matched to a gene: 2. The CDR3 is CSVVGGPGANVLTF. As DNA, the CDR3 is TGCAGCGTTGTGGGAGGGCCTGGGGCCAACGTCCTGACTTTC.

The sample holds one count of this clonotype. The chain is built from TRBV5-1 and TRBJ1-1; TRBD1 might be the D (5 bases). The CDR3 is 14 amino acids. Germline CDR1 is SGHRS and CDR2 is YFSETQ. V was shortened by 0 bases and J by 7 bases, with 13 bases between the two germline ends. The CDR3 spells CASSLATTDGEAFF. In nucleotides, the CDR3 is TGCGCCAGCAGCTTGGCCACGACAGACGGTGAAGCTTTCTTT.

The chain couples TRBV5-1 to TRBJ1-6, with D possibly matching TRBD1 (6 bases). Germline CDR1 SGHRS, CDR2 YFSETQ. Between the trimmed V and J ends, which lost 4 bases and 9 bases, there was a span of 14 bases. The CDR3 contains 14 residues. CDR3 region: CASSVDRSGSPLHF. In DNA form, the CDR3 reads TGCGCCAGCAGCGTCGACAGGTCGGGTTCACCCCTCCACTTT.

This clonotype was counted a few times. This chain links TRBV10-3 with TRBJ2-1; D is tentatively TRBD1 or TRBD2 (5 bases each). V was shortened by 8 bases and J by 5 bases, with 13 bases between the two germline ends. CDR3 length: 13 residues. CDR1 and CDR2 from the germline V gene are ENHRY and SYGVKD. CDR3 amino acids: CAIGGLADNEQFF. The CDR3 region has the DNA TGTGCCATCGGGGGTCTAGCTGACAATGAGCAGTTCTTC.

This clonotype occurred a few times. In DNA form, the CDR3 reads TGTGCCAGCATGGTATGGGACGACAACAATGAGCAGTTCTTC. It yields the protein CASMVWDDNNEQFF. This sequence joins TRBV6-1 and TRBJ2-1, with D perhaps TRBD1 or TRBD2 (5 bases each). CDR1 is MNHNS and CDR2 is SASEGT in the germline V gene. Between the trimmed V and J ends, which lost 7 bases and 5 bases, there was a span of 15 bases. There are 14 residues in the CDR3.

In its sample, this clonotype was seen once. The CDR3 DNA is TGTGCCAGCAGCCAGCCTCCTAGCGGGAGGGCCAATGAGCAGTTCTTC. This sequence encodes CASSQPPSGRANEQFF. The J gene is TRBJ2-1, the V gene TRBV3-1; TRBD2 matches 12 bases. J gave up 6 bases and V 3 bases, and 6 bases lay outside the gene matches. The CDR3 is made up of 16 amino acids. Germline CDR1 LGHDT, CDR2 YNNKEL (reference sequence).

In its sample, this clonotype was seen a few times. The V call is TRBV11-2, the J call TRBJ2-5; the match to TRBD2 covers 12 bases. Germline assignment: CDR1 SGHAT and CDR2 FQNNGV. The CDR3 contains 19 residues. J was trimmed by 4 bases and V by 4 bases; bases with no gene match: 16. The CDR3 loop reads CASSYRLAGVLSRGETQYF. For the CDR3, the DNA is TGTGCCAGCAGCTACCGACTAGCGGGAGTCTTAAGTAGGGGAGAGACCCAGTACTTC.

This clonotype appeared many times. This sequence joins TRBV12-3 or TRBV12-4 and TRBJ1-3; no firm D call. The CDR3 consists of 13 residues. The V gene lost 3 bases and the J gene lost 4 bases, with 7 bases spanning the gap. Written as DNA, the CDR3 is TGTGCCAGCAGTTTTCTATACGGAAACACCATATATTTT. As protein: CASSFLYGNTIYF.

This clonotype was observed a handful of times. This rearrangement joins TRBV18 to TRBJ2-5; TRBD2 is a possible D gene (7 bases). From germline, CDR1 is KGHSH and CDR2 LQKENI. The CDR3 is 15 residues long. V was cut by 3 bases and J by 2 bases, with 13 bases left in between. CDR3 residues: CASSPWRGPQETQYF. The DNA of the CDR3 is TGTGCCAGCTCACCTTGGCGGGGGCCACAAGAGACCCAGTACTTC.

At least ten counts were recorded for this clonotype. The V gene is TRBV9, the J gene TRBJ2-5; 9 bases agree with TRBD2. Germline V gene sequence: CDR1 SGDLS, CDR2 YYNGEE. The CDR3 loop spans 14 amino acids. With 2 bases clipped from V and 4 bases from J, the junction kept 3 bases outside the gene matches. The CDR3 DNA is TGTGCCAGCAGCGTGGGACTAGCTACAGAGACCCAGTACTTC. This codes for CASSVGLATETQYF.

This chain uses TRBV11-3 with TRBJ2-1; no firm D call. Germline CDR1 and CDR2: SGHNT and YENEEA. The CDR3 extends over 17 amino acids. The V end lost 5 bases, the J end lost 0 bases, and 17 bases lay between the germline ends. This CDR3 is CASSLLKDLPSYNEQFF. The CDR3 region has the DNA TGTGCCAGCAGCCTACTCAAGGACCTGCCCTCCTACAATGAGCAGTTCTTC.

This clonotype was counted only a few times. V usage is TRBV7-2 and J usage is TRBJ1-2; 9 bases are shared with TRBD1. Germline lookup yields CDR1 SGHTA and CDR2 FQGNSA. This CDR3 spans 16 amino acids. The V gene end was trimmed by 5 bases and the J gene end by 7 bases; junction bases not matched to a gene: 14. The CDR3 loop is CASSAPLRDRVIGYTF. The DNA for the CDR3 is TGTGCCAGCAGCGCACCACTTCGGGACAGGGTCATTGGCTACACCTTC.

The chain is built from TRBV18 and TRBJ2-7; 7 bases line up with TRBD1. The CDR3 is 16 amino acids. V shed 6 bases and J 2 bases; nucleotides not matched to a gene: 13. Germline V gene data show CDR1 as KGHSH and CDR2 as LQKENI. The CDR3 is CASSLTFHRGPYEQYV. The CDR3 nucleotides are TGTGCCAGCTCGCTCACATTTCACAGGGGACCCTACGAGCAGTACGTC.

This clonotype was counted between two and nine times. This chain connects TRBV24-1 to TRBJ2-7; D is perhaps TRBD2 (6 bases). The germline V gene has CDR1 KGHDR and CDR2 SFDVKD. V shed 4 bases and J shed 2 bases, with 11 bases lying between them. CDR3 length: 14 amino acids. CDR3: CATSDAGRPYEQYF. The CDR3 DNA is TGTGCCACCAGTGACGCCGGGAGACCCTACGAGCAGTACTTC.

This clonotype showed up many times. This chain links TRBV6-1 with TRBJ1-5; 8 bases agree with TRBD1. The CDR3 is 15 residues long. Germline CDR1 and CDR2: MNHNS and SASEGT. Unmatched junction bases numbered 12, after V lost 4 bases and J lost 10 bases. CDR3 in DNA: TGTGCCAGCAGTGCCGCGACAGGGGATATCAAACCCCAGCATTTT. This gives the protein CASSAATGDIKPQHF.

A few counts support this clonotype. The V call is TRBV5-1, the J call TRBJ2-5; a possible D gene is TRBD2 (5 bases). The CDR3 extends over 16 amino acids. In germline, CDR1 is SGHRS, CDR2 YFSETQ. The V end was cut by 3 bases, the J end by 5 bases, with 20 bases between. CDR3 nucleotide sequence: TGCGCCAGCAGCTCGGGCCTGGTGGCTAGCATGGAGACCCAGTACTTC. It codes for CASSSGLVASMETQYF.

This chain joins TRBV2 and TRBJ1-5; 11 bases fit TRBD1. The CDR3 has 19 amino acids. V lost 6 bases and J lost 0; bases outside the gene matches: 13. Germline CDR1 is SNHLY and CDR2 is FYNNEI. In DNA, the CDR3 is TGTGCCAGCAGCTCGTCCCGGGACAGGGGGGCTAATAGCAATCAGCCCCAGCATTTT. Translated: CASSSSRDRGANSNQPQHF.

In this sample, this clonotype turned up a few times. The chain is built from TRBV12-3 or TRBV12-4 and TRBJ2-7; D is uncertain. The CDR3 spans 13 residues. Deletions cut 5 bases from V and 2 bases from J, with 10 bases between. The CDR3 bases are TGTGCCAGCAGTCCCTTCGGAGCCTACGAGCAGTACGTC. It encodes CASSPFGAYEQYV.

V and J are TRBV28 and TRBJ1-5, with D perhaps TRBD1 (5 bases). Trimming stripped 2 bases from V and 9 bases from J, with 14 bases between. This CDR3 comprises 14 residues. The germline CDR1 and CDR2 sequences are MDHEN and SYDVKM. CDR3 amino acids: CASSLGSGGGPQHF. CDR3 nucleotides: TGTGCCAGCAGTTTAGGGTCGGGTGGGGGGCCCCAGCATTTT. Full variable domain (remainder filled in from reference TRBV28 and TRBJ1-5): DVKVTQSSRYLVKRTGEKVFLECVQDMDHENMFWYRQDPGLGLRLIYFSYDVKMKEKGDIPEGYSVSREKKERFSLILESASTNQTSMYLCASSLGSGGGPQHFGDGTRLSIL.

This sequence joins TRBV3-1 and TRBJ2-7, with 9 bases identical to TRBD2. V dropped 4 bases and J dropped 4; count of bases not matched to a gene: 8. Germline values: CDR1 LGHDT, CDR2 YNNKEL (reference sequence). The length of the CDR3 is 15 residues. CDR3 in DNA: TGTGCCAGCAGCCCCGGTCCTAGCGGGAAGTACGAGCAGTACGTC. Amino acid sequence: CASSPGPSGKYEQYV.